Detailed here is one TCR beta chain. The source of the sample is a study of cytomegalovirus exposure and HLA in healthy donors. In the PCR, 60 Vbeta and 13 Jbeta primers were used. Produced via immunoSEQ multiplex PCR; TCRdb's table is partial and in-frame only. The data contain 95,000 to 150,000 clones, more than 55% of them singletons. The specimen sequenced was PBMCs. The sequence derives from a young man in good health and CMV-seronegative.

The CDR3 reads CASSYSTGRETQYF. DNA of the CDR3: TGTGCCAGCAGTTACTCGACAGGGAGGGAGACCCAGTACTTC. This sequence joins TRBV6-5 and TRBJ2-5, with D perhaps TRBD1 (7 bases). CDR3 size: 14 residues. The V gene's germline CDR1 is MNHEY and CDR2 SVGAGI. V was shortened by 0 bases and J by 5 bases, with 10 bases between the two germline ends.